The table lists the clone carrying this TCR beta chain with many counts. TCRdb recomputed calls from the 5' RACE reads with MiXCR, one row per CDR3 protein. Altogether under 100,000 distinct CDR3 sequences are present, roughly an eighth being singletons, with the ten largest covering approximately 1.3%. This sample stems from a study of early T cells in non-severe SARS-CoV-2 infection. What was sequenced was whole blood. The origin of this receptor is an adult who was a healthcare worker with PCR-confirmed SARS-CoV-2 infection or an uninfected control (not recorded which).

CDR3: CASSPGRNTEAFF. Here the CDR3 DNA reads TGTGCCAGCTCACCAGGGCGGAACACTGAAGCTTTCTTT. The chain recombines TRBV18 with TRBJ1-1; D call uncertain. V was clipped by 2 bases and J by 1 base, with 5 bases between them. The CDR3 sequence is 13 residues long. CDR1 is KGHSH and CDR2 is LQKENI in the germline V gene.